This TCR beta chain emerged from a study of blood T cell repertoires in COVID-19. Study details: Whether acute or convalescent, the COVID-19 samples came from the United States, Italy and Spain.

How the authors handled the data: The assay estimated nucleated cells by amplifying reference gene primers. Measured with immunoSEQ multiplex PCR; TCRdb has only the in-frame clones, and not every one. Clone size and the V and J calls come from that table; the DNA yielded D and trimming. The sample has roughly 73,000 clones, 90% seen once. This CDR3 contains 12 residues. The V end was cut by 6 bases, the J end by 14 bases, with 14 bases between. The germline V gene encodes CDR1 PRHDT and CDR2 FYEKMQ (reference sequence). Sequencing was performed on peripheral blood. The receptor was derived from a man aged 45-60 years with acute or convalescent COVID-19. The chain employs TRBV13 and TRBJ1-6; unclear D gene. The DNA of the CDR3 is TGTGCCAGCAGTTTAAGAGGTCTGTCCCTCCACTTT. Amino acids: CASSLRGLSLHF.